One sample yielded the 30 T cell receptor beta chains listed below, sequenced in a study of post-analysis software for immune sequencing data (dated by TCRdb to about 2015). Overall study results and their limits: Patients showed significantly higher frequencies than controls for a handful of TRBV segments, among them TRBV5-6, TRBV5-1 and TRBV20-1.

Receptor amplification or capture employed PCR. The instrument given in TCRdb is Illumina HiSeq 2500. To reduce PCR and sequencing biases, unique molecular identifiers were incorporated into the TCR beta cDNA libraries. The public reads were run again by TCRdb, first through fastp at Q25 and then through MiXCR, and only productive beta chains were kept. Every CDR3 protein is listed once, alongside the most common genes and DNA of its rows. Here the sample has around 500,000 distinct CDR3 sequences; less than 40% occur a single time. Jointly, the top ten make up 5% to 6% of the sample. Their target antigens are unknown. The sequenced sample was blood. Receptor source: a girl younger than 18 with multiple sclerosis.

J is TRBJ2-1 and V is TRBV5-1; perhaps TRBD2 as D (6 bases). The CDR3 has 15 amino acids. V lost 4 bases and J 6 bases, leaving 17 bases between the germline ends. The V gene's germline CDR1 is SGHRS and CDR2 YFSETQ. CDR3 coding DNA: TGCGCCAGCAGCCAAACCGGGACTGGAATCAATGAGCAGTTCTTC. Amino acid sequence: CASSQTGTGINEQFF.

This rearrangement joins TRBV28 to TRBJ2-1, with D possibly matching TRBD2 (6 bases). This CDR3 is built from 11 residues. The germline V gene encodes CDR1 MDHEN and CDR2 SYDVKM. The V gene lost 5 bases and the J gene lost 15 bases, with 14 bases spanning the gap. CDR3 bases: TGTGCCAGCAGTACCCGGGACTCCGGGTTCTTC. This encodes CASSTRDSGFF.

The rearrangement joins TRBV20-1 to TRBJ1-5, with D unclear. CDR3 length equals 13 residues. The germline V gene encodes CDR1 DFQATT and CDR2 SNEGSKA (reference sequence). V was pared by 1 base and J by 5 bases, with 9 bases between. CDR3 region: CSARGLRDQPQHF. The CDR3 nucleotides are TGCAGTGCTAGAGGGCTGAGGGATCAGCCCCAGCATTTT.

The chain carries TRBV7-6 and TRBJ2-3, with D perhaps assigned TRBD1 or TRBD2 (5 bases each). The germline V and J ends were trimmed by 1 base and 0 bases, with 14 bases remaining between them. This CDR3 has 17 amino acids. Germline V gene lookup returns CDR1 SGHVS and CDR2 FNYEAQ. This CDR3 reads CASSLGMGVASTDTQYF. In nucleotides, the CDR3 is TGTGCCAGCAGCTTAGGGATGGGGGTCGCTAGCACAGATACGCAGTATTTT.

The chain couples TRBV7-2 to TRBJ2-7; TRBD2 matches at 7 bases. Germline values: CDR1 SGHTA, CDR2 FQGNSA. The CDR3 contains 15 residues. The V segment lost 3 bases and the J segment 3 bases; nucleotides outside the gene matches: 8. Here the CDR3 DNA reads TGTGCCAGCAGCTTTCGTGCGGGGGATTACTACGAGCAGTACTTC. It encodes CASSFRAGDYYEQYF.

This clonotype is a singleton in its sample. Lacking the conserved final phenylalanine or tryptophan, this CDR3 likely reflects a read error. V gene TRBV7-9 combines with J gene TRBJ1-6; D not certain. The V end lost 5 bases, the J end lost 4 bases, and 12 bases lay between the germline ends. CDR1 is SEHNR, CDR2 FQNEAQ, per germline (reference sequence). The CDR3 totals 15 residues. CDR3 bases: TGTGCCAGCAGCCCCGGACCGGGATATAATTCACCCCTCCACGTT. It translates to CASSPGPGYNSPLHV.

The chain has TRBV5-6 and TRBJ1-4; the D gene is possibly TRBD1 (5 bases). CDR3 length: 13 residues. The ends were cut back, 2 bases at V and 8 bases at J, with 10 bases in the middle. Germline values: CDR1 SGHDT, CDR2 YYEEEE. The CDR3 protein is CASSFGGGEKLFF. CDR3 DNA: TGTGCCAGCAGCTTTGGGGGAGGCGAAAAACTGTTTTTT.

This chain links TRBV7-8 with TRBJ2-5; D is perhaps TRBD1 (5 bases). This CDR3 has 15 amino acids. Germline-derived CDR1 and CDR2 are SGHVS and FQNEAQ. The V and J ends lost 4 bases and 3 bases respectively, with 15 bases between them. The CDR3 sequence: CASSSLTGREETQYF. The CDR3, as DNA: TGTGCCAGCAGCTCCCTTACAGGAAGGGAAGAGACCCAGTACTTC.

The CDR3 sequence: CASSWGPHYNEQFF. The CDR3, as DNA: TGTGCCAGCAGTTGGGGGCCTCACTACAATGAGCAGTTCTTC. J is TRBJ2-1 and V is TRBV12-3 or TRBV12-4, with D possibly being TRBD1 (6 bases). Trimming cost V 4 bases and J 3 bases, with 10 bases left between them. The CDR3 spans 14 residues.

This clonotype was recorded a few times. The V gene is TRBV12-3 or TRBV12-4, the J gene TRBJ1-2, with 7 bases identical to TRBD1. V trimming: 3 bases; J trimming: 4 bases; junction bases outside the gene matches: 11. This CDR3 spans 16 amino acids. The DNA for the CDR3 is TGTGCCAGCAGTTTGAGGGGGCAGCAGAAAGTCTATGGCTACACCTTC. This gives the protein CASSLRGQQKVYGYTF.

This clonotype was seen a few times. V usage is TRBV4-1 and J usage is TRBJ1-4; 8 nucleotides match TRBD1. The CDR3 spans 16 residues. CDR1 is MGHRA, CDR2 YSYEKL, per germline. J lost 3 bases, V lost 4 bases, and 7 bases had no gene match. The CDR3 loop reads CASSRNQGAANEKLFF. The CDR3 bases are TGCGCCAGCAGCCGTAATCAGGGGGCGGCTAATGAAAAACTGTTTTTT.

This clonotype came up once. The chain carries TRBV6-4 and TRBJ1-1; possible D gene TRBD1, 6 bases. Trimming took 0 bases from V and 4 from J, leaving 15 bases between them. The CDR3 has 16 residues. Germline CDR1 is MRHNA and CDR2 is SNTAGT. CDR3 DNA sequence: TGTGCCAGCAGTGACTCGAACAGGGTGGATGGCACTGAAGCTTTCTTT. Translated: CASSDSNRVDGTEAFF.

This chain uses TRBV20-1 with TRBJ2-1, with TRBD2 identical over 9 bases. Germline lookup yields CDR1 DFQATT and CDR2 SNEGSKA (reference sequence). V was pared by 6 bases and J by 13 bases, with 16 bases of the junction left unmatched. There are 14 residues in the CDR3. The CDR3 here is CSANRLAVQETQFF. The DNA of the CDR3 is TGCAGTGCCAATCGACTAGCGGTCCAAGAGACCCAGTTCTTC.

The chain combines TRBV20-1 with TRBJ1-6; a weak D match, TRBD1 (5 bases). Trimming removed 2 bases from V and 0 bases from J, with 23 bases in between. Germline CDR1 reads DFQATT; CDR2 reads SNEGSKA (reference sequence). There are 20 residues in the CDR3. The chain's CDR3 is CSARPGRDPEIASYNSPLHF. In DNA form, the CDR3 reads TGCAGTGCTAGACCCGGACGGGACCCCGAAATAGCCTCCTATAATTCACCCCTCCACTTT.

In its sample, this clonotype was seen a few times. CDR3 bases: TGTGCCACCAAAGGGGAGAACACAGATACGCAGTATTTT. It yields the protein CATKGENTDTQYF. The gene calls are TRBV10-3 and TRBJ2-3; D might be TRBD1 or TRBD2, each matching 5 bases. Germline loops: CDR1 ENHRY, CDR2 SYGVKD. The length of the CDR3 is 13 residues. V dropped 10 bases and J dropped 2 bases, with 13 bases sitting between them.

As DNA, the CDR3 is TGCGCCAGCAGCTTGACAACCGGGACAGATGAAGCTTTCTTT. This sequence encodes CASSLTTGTDEAFF. The chain links TRBV5-1 to TRBJ1-1, with 7 bases lining up with TRBD1. This CDR3 is built from 14 residues. J lost 7 bases, V lost 1 base, and 7 bases had no gene match. Germline V gene sequence: CDR1 SGHRS, CDR2 YFSETQ.

J is TRBJ2-1 and V is TRBV15; D is unclear. CDR3 length equals 13 residues. Germline-derived CDR1 and CDR2 are LNHNV and YYDKDF (reference sequence). V gave up 5 bases and J gave up 4 bases, with 9 bases separating them. The CDR3 DNA follows: TGTGCCACCAGCCAAAGAGTTTACAATGAGCAGTTCTTC. Its translation is CATSQRVYNEQFF.

The J gene is TRBJ2-1, the V gene TRBV7-3, with 11 bases fitting TRBD1. This CDR3 is 14 amino acids long. Germline assignment: CDR1 SGHTA and CDR2 FQGTGA. V was pared by 4 bases and J by 7 bases, with 3 bases of the junction left unmatched. Here the CDR3 DNA reads TGTGCCAGCAGCTGGACAGGGGGCGGAAATGAGCAGTTCTTC. Amino acid sequence: CASSWTGGGNEQFF.

The V and J genes are TRBV25-1 and TRBJ1-2; D remains unclear. Germline V gives CDR1 MGHDK, CDR2 SYGVNS. The CDR3 runs 14 residues. V shed 2 bases and J shed 5 bases, with 12 bases lying between them. The CDR3 sequence: CASSEGGINYGYTF. For the CDR3, the DNA is TGTGCCAGCAGTGAAGGAGGCATTAATTATGGCTACACCTTC.

This chain joins TRBV20-1 and TRBJ2-3, with TRBD2 matching over 7 bases. The J segment lost 2 bases and the V segment lost 6 bases, leaving 8 bases of the junction unmatched. This CDR3 region has 14 residues. In germline, CDR1 is DFQATT, CDR2 SNEGSKA (reference sequence). Here the CDR3 reads CSAAGLVFTDTQYF. CDR3 coding DNA: TGCAGTGCAGCAGGACTAGTATTCACAGATACGCAGTATTTT.

This clonotype was detected a few times. V usage is TRBV6-2 or TRBV6-3 and J usage is TRBJ2-3; 11 bases fit TRBD2. Germline V CDR1 and CDR2: MNHEY, SVGEGT. The CDR3 spans 18 residues. Germline trimming cut 4 bases from V and 3 bases from J; bases unmatched to any gene: 12. For the CDR3, the DNA is TGTGCCAGCAGTTTTTATCAGGGACTAGCGGTGGGGACAGATACGCAGTATTTT. This translates into CASSFYQGLAVGTDTQYF.

The chain couples TRBV5-1 to TRBJ1-4; TRBD1 is a possible D gene (5 bases). The CDR3 loop spans 15 amino acids. The ends were cut back, 3 bases at V and 9 bases at J, with 18 bases in the middle. Germline V gene lookup returns CDR1 SGHRS and CDR2 YFSETQ. The CDR3: CASSSSVGEMKKLFF. CDR3 coding DNA: TGCGCCAGCAGCTCTTCGGTAGGGGAAATGAAAAAACTGTTTTTT.

The J gene is TRBJ1-5, the V gene TRBV29-1; D might be TRBD1 (5 bases). Trimming took 7 bases from V and 4 from J, leaving 17 bases between them. Germline loops: CDR1 SQVTM, CDR2 ANQGSEA. There are 14 residues in the CDR3. CDR3 sequence: CSAAAGPGNQPQHF. In DNA form, the CDR3 reads TGCAGCGCGGCCGCGGGACCCGGTAATCAGCCCCAGCATTTT.

The rearrangement uses TRBV2 and TRBJ2-3; possibly TRBD2 for D (5 bases). Trimming left V 6 bases short and J 0 bases short, with 13 bases between. CDR1 and CDR2 from the germline V gene are SNHLY and FYNNEI. The length of the CDR3 is 15 residues. The CDR3 sequence is CASSHTSSSTDTQYF. For the CDR3, the DNA is TGTGCCAGCAGCCATACTAGTTCTAGCACAGATACGCAGTATTTT.

The chain uses TRBV5-1 and TRBJ2-3; a possible D gene is TRBD2 (5 bases). Trimming stripped 0 bases from V and 4 bases from J, with 12 bases between. CDR3 length: 15 residues. CDR1 is SGHRS, CDR2 YFSETQ, per germline. CDR3: CASSLDQARADTQYF. The DNA of the CDR3 is TGCGCCAGCAGCTTGGACCAGGCGAGGGCAGATACGCAGTATTTT. The full variable domain, its missing parts supplied by reference TRBV5-1 and TRBJ2-3, is KAGVTQTPRYLIKTRGQQVTLSCSPISGHRSVSWYQQTPGQGLQFLFEYFSETQRNKGNFPGRFSGRQFSNSRSEMNVSTLELGDSALYLCASSLDQARADTQYFGPGTRLTVL.

This clonotype was seen more than once but under ten times. At one end the junction does not follow the germline gene, possibly because of a read error. This sequence joins TRBV7-7 and TRBJ2-5; possibly TRBD2 for D (5 bases). The CDR3 runs to 13 residues. Per the germline V gene, CDR1 is SSHAT and CDR2 is FNYEAQ (reference sequence). The CDR3 coding sequence is TGTGCTAGCAGCGAGGGCCCCGCAGAGACCCAGTACTTC. It is translated as CASSEGPAETQYF.

This clonotype was detected a few times. V gene TRBV5-1 combines with J gene TRBJ2-3; D remains unclear. V dropped 1 base and J dropped 4 bases, with 10 bases sitting between them. The CDR3 has 14 residues. CDR1 is SGHRS, CDR2 YFSETQ, per germline. CDR3 in amino acids: CASSLRVLPDTQYF. In DNA form, the CDR3 reads TGCGCCAGCAGCTTGAGGGTTCTCCCAGATACGCAGTATTTT.

This clonotype was seen a handful of times. The chain carries TRBV9 and TRBJ2-5, with 8 bases matching TRBD2. CDR3 length equals 15 residues. Germline loops: CDR1 SGDLS, CDR2 YYNGEE. V dropped 0 bases and J dropped 1; count of bases not matched to a gene: 2. The CDR3 DNA is TGTGCCAGCAGCGTAGACGGGGGGGGCCAAGAGACCCAGTACTTC. Encoded protein: CASSVDGGGQETQYF.

V and J are TRBV24-1 and TRBJ2-3; D possibly corresponds to TRBD1 (6 bases). Germline assignment: CDR1 KGHDR and CDR2 SFDVKD. The CDR3 length is 18 residues. V was shortened by 6 bases and J by 0 bases, with 21 bases between the two germline ends. The CDR3 bases are TGTGCCACCAGTTTTGGGGGCGGCTTGGGGGATAGCACAGATACGCAGTATTTT. Translation gives CATSFGGGLGDSTDTQYF.

This sequence joins TRBV6-1 and TRBJ2-5; D is unresolved. V was cut by 7 bases and J by 3 bases, with 15 bases left in between. CDR3 length: 14 amino acids. In germline, CDR1 is MNHNS, CDR2 SASEGT. The CDR3 DNA reads as TGTGCCAGCAAGCCTGAGTGGGAAAAAGAGACCCAGTACTTC. Its protein is CASKPEWEKETQYF.